This T cell receptor beta chain was recorded in a study of response to subunit inactivated influenza vaccine. Using its own MiXCR run on the RT-PCR reads, TCRdb lists one record per CDR3 protein. Of approximately 500,000 distinct CDR3 sequences listed, roughly a quarter are singletons. The trim removed 6 bases at V and 9 bases at J, leaving 5 bases unmatched. Germline V gives CDR1 MNHEY, CDR2 SMNVEV (reference sequence). CDR3 length: 13 amino acids. Another study also made use of these data, one on T cells expressing NK-cell markers. That paper adds: With UMIs, 5'RACE template switching was used to make TCR beta cDNA. In a few donors, these clonotypes also led the CD3+CD56-NKG2C+ fraction.

V usage is TRBV27 and J usage is TRBJ2-1; 10 bases fit TRBD1. The specimen was CD4+ T cells sorted from PBMCs, collected 11 to 12 days after vaccination. This clonotype originated in a man in his forties or fifties who received an inactivated influenza vaccine. CDR3: CASRGQGRGEQFF. The CDR3 region has the DNA TGTGCCAGCAGGGGACAGGGGAGAGGTGAGCAGTTCTTC.